Listed below are T cell receptor beta chains from one sample, sequenced in a study of blood T cell repertoires in COVID-19. Clones were sequenced by immunoSEQ multiplex PCR, and TCRdb holds only the in-frame ones, with some missing. The top ten clones hold approximately 1.2% of a sample with 380,000 or so clones, around 87% of them seen once. The sequenced sample consisted of PBMCs or T cells enriched from blood (not recorded which). These receptors were obtained from a man younger than 45 who had recovered from COVID-19. Each CDR3 is given with its conserved first and last residue. The D gene is left open where the match is weak. Rows may omit the clone size; those that give it use once, few, many or a size class.

d_call	j_call	v_call	clone_size	cdr3_aa	cdr3_nt
TRBD2	TRBJ2-3	TRBV15	-	CATRSGESTDTQYF	TGTGCCACCAGAAGCGGGGAGAGCACAGATACGCAGTATTTT
-	TRBJ1-2	TRBV4-3	-	CASSQYSRFYGYTF	TGCGCCAGCAGCCAATACAGTAGGTTCTATGGCTACACCTTC
-	TRBJ2-7	TRBV4-2	-	CASSKHYTETYEQYF	TGTGCCAGCAGCAAACACTACACGGAAACCTACGAGCAGTACTTC
TRBD1	TRBJ2-3	TRBV10-3	-	CAAGAGGADTQYF	TGTGCCGCTGGAGCAGGGGGCGCAGATACGCAGTATTTT
TRBD1	TRBJ1-2	TRBV7-8	-	CASSPGRTGVYGYTF	TGTGCCAGCAGCCCTGGGCGGACAGGGGTCTATGGCTACACCTTC
-	TRBJ1-2	TRBV5-1	-	CASSVGGPNYGYTF	TGCGCCAGCAGCGTAGGAGGCCCTAACTATGGCTACACCTTC
-	TRBJ1-2	TRBV6-5	-	CASSYSRAENGYTF	TGTGCCAGCAGTTACTCGAGGGCAGAGAATGGCTACACCTTC
TRBD1	TRBJ1-2	TRBV19	-	CASSISGGQQNYGYTF	TGTGCCAGTAGTATCTCCGGGGGACAGCAAAACTATGGCTACACCTTC
TRBD2	TRBJ2-7	TRBV6-5	-	CASSREGYEQYF	TGTGCCAGCAGTCGGGAGGGGTACGAGCAGTACTTC
-	TRBJ2-7	TRBV9	once	CASSVEGRPTYEQYF	TGTGCCAGCAGCGTAGAGGGGCGCCCCACCTACGAGCAGTACTTC
-	TRBJ1-4	TRBV19	-	CASSMRQINEKLFF	TGTGCCAGTAGTATGCGGCAGATAAATGAAAAACTGTTTTTT
TRBD2	TRBJ2-4	TRBV10-3	-	CAISALAGDLAKNIQYF	TGTGCCATCAGTGCCCTAGCGGGGGACTTAGCCAAAAACATTCAGTACTTC
TRBD2	TRBJ2-1	TRBV7-2	-	CASSTRGRGGLNEQFF	TGTGCCAGCAGCACTAGAGGGCGGGGGGGCTTGAATGAGCAGTTCTTC
TRBD1	TRBJ1-6	TRBV5-1	-	CASSPDPQGAGAPLHF	TGCGCCAGCAGCCCCGACCCCCAGGGGGCAGGGGCACCCCTCCACTTT
-	TRBJ1-6	TRBV15	-	CATSRVEGPLHF	TGTGCCACCAGCAGAGTGGAGGGGCCCCTCCACTTT
-	TRBJ1-1	TRBV27	-	CASSPPQGMGTEAFF	TGTGCCAGCAGTCCCCCCCAGGGCATGGGCACTGAAGCTTTCTTT